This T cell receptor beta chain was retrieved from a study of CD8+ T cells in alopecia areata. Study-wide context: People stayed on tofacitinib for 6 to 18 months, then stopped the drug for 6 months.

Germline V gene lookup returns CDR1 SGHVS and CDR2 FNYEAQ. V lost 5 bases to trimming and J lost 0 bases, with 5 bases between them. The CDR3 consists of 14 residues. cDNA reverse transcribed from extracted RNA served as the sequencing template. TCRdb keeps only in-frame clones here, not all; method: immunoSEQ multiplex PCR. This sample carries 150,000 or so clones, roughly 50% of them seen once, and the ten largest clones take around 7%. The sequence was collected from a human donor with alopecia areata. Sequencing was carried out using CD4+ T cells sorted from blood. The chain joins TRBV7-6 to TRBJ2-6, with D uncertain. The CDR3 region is CASSLISGANVLTF. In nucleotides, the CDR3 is TGTGCCAGCAGCCTTATCTCTGGGGCCAACGTCCTGACTTTC.